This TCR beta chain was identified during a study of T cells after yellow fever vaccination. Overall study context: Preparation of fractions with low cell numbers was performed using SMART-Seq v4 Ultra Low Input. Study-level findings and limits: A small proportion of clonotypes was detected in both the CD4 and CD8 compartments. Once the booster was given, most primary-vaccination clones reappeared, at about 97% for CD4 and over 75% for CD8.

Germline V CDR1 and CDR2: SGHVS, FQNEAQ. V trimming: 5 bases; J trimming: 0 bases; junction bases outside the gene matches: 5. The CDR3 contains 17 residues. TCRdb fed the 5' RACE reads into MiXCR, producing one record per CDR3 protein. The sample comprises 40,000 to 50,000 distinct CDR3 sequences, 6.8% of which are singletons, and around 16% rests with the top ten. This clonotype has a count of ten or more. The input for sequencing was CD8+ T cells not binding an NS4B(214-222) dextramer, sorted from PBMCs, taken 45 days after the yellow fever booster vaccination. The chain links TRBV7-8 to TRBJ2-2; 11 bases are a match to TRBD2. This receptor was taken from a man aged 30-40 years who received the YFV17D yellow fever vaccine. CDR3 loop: CASSAELAGANTGELFF. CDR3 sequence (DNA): TGTGCCAGCAGCGCGGAACTAGCGGGAGCGAACACCGGGGAGCTGTTTTTT.